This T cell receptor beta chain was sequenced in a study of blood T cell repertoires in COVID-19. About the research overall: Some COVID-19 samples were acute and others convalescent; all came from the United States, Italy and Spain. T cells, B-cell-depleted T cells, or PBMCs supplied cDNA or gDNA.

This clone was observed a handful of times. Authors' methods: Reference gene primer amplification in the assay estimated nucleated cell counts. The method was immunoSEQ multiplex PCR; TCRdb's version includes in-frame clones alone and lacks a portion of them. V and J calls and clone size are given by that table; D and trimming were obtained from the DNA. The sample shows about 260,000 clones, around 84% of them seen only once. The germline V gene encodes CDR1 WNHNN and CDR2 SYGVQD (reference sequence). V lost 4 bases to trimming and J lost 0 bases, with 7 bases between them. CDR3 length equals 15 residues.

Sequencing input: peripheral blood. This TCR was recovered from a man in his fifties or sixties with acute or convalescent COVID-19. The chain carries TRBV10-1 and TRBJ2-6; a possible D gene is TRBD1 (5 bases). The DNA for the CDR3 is TGCGCCAGCAGTGCCGACAGCTCTGGGGCCAACGTCCTGACTTTC. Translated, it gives CASSADSSGANVLTF.